The next 6 T cell receptor beta chains were all read from a single sample in a study of cytomegalovirus exposure and HLA in healthy donors. The repertoire was sequenced with immunoSEQ multiplex PCR; TCRdb's copy has only in-frame clones and lacks some. Among about 44,000 clones listed, 80% to 95% were seen once. The sequencing sample was made of PBMCs. These receptor sequences come from a woman younger than 35 in good health and CMV-seronegative.

This chain links TRBV21-1 with TRBJ2-1; the listed D gene, TRBD2, was not tested against the DNA. TRBV21-1 is designated a pseudogene. This CDR3 contains 15 residues. CDR3 DNA: TGTGCCAGCAGCCCTATCGAAGAGGAGAACAATGAGCAGTTCTTC. This encodes CASSPIEEENNEQFF.

This chain joins TRBV7-3 and TRBJ1-1; 9 positions agree with TRBD1. Germline CDR1 SGHTA, CDR2 FQGTGA. The CDR3 contains 16 residues. V gave up 3 bases and J gave up 1 base; unmatched junction bases: 6. The CDR3, as DNA: TGTGCCAGCAGCTTTAGCCCGGGACAGGGGAACACTGAAGCTTTCTTT. Amino acids: CASSFSPGQGNTEAFF. Together with reference TRBV7-3 and TRBJ1-1, the CDR3 gives the full variable domain: GAGVSQTPSNKVTEKGKYVELRCDPISGHTALYWYRQSLGQGPEFLIYFQGTGAADDSGLPNDRFFAVRPEGSVSTLKIQRTERGDSAVYLCASSFSPGQGNTEAFFGQGTRLTVV.

The chain has TRBV27 and TRBJ1-4, with D uncertain. CDR3 length: 14 residues. V gave up 5 bases and J gave up 12 bases, with 19 bases separating them. Germline CDR1 and CDR2: MNHEY and SMNVEV (reference sequence). The CDR3 loop reads CASSPSMEVRELFF. In DNA form, the CDR3 reads TGTGCCAGCAGTCCGAGTATGGAGGTCCGGGAACTGTTTTTT. The full variable domain, completed using reference TRBV27 and TRBJ1-4, is EAQVTQNPRYLITVTGKKLTVTCSQNMNHEYMSWYRQDPGLGLRQIYYSMNVEVTDKGDVPEGYKVSRKEKRNFPLILESPSPNQTSLYFCASSPSMEVRELFFGSGTQLSVL.

The J gene is TRBJ1-3, the V gene TRBV4-1; perhaps TRBD1 as D (5 bases). The CDR3 has 15 residues. Trimming removed 4 bases from V and 3 bases from J, with 13 bases in between. From germline, CDR1 is MGHRA and CDR2 YSYEKL. CDR3 in DNA: TGCGCCAGCAGCCCCACAGGAAGTGGTGGAAACACCATATATTTT. This encodes CASSPTGSGGNTIYF.

The chain employs TRBV5-1 and TRBJ2-6; 7 nucleotides line up with TRBD1. The CDR3 is 15 amino acids. Germline-derived CDR1 and CDR2 are SGHRS and YFSETQ. With V trimmed by 4 bases and J by 2 bases, 3 bases remained unmatched. CDR3 bases: TGCGCCAGCAGCAGAGGACAGGCTGGGGCCAACGTCCTGACTTTC. Translated, it gives CASSRGQAGANVLTF.

This chain links TRBV28 with TRBJ1-5, with 7 bases lining up with TRBD1. V was pared by 8 bases and J by 6 bases, with 10 bases of the junction left unmatched. This CDR3 spans 14 amino acids. The germline CDR1 and CDR2 sequences are MDHEN and SYDVKM. CDR3 bases: TGTGCCAGCGGGACTTACAGGGGTGGTCAGCCCCAGCATTTT. As protein: CASGTYRGGQPQHF.